These 25 T cell receptor beta chains were sequenced from one sample in a study of cytomegalovirus exposure and HLA in healthy donors. The primer mix had 60 Vbeta and 13 Jbeta primers. The assay was immunoSEQ multiplex PCR, and TCRdb's table has in-frame clones only and misses some. The sample lists 160,000 or so clones, around 74% occurring once. The sequencing sample was made of PBMCs. These receptors originate from a female donor in good health and CMV-seronegative.

This clone was seen a handful of times. This chain uses TRBV4-3 with TRBJ2-7; a possible D gene is TRBD1 (6 bases). V lost 0 bases, J lost 4 bases, and 16 bases lay in between. The CDR3 sequence is 16 residues long. CDR1 and CDR2 from the germline V gene are LGHNA and YSLEER. This chain's CDR3 is CASSQDRSGRGYEQYF. In DNA form, the CDR3 reads TGCGCCAGCAGCCAAGATCGCTCGGGCAGGGGTTACGAGCAGTACTTC.

V gene TRBV19 combines with J gene TRBJ1-2; 8 positions match TRBD1. CDR3 length equals 11 residues. Germline CDR1 reads LNHDA; CDR2 reads SQIVND (reference sequence). After removal of 11 bases from V and 8 bases from J, the junction contained 7 bases not matched to a gene. CDR3 sequence reads: CAGWTGQGYTF. CDR3 sequence (DNA): TGTGCCGGCTGGACAGGGCAAGGCTACACCTTC. The whole variable domain, filled in from reference TRBV19 and TRBJ1-2, reads DGGITQSPKYLFRKEGQNVTLSCEQNLNHDAMYWYRQDPGQGLRLIYYSQIVNDFQKGDIAEGYSVSREKKESFPLTVTSAQKNPTAFYLCAGWTGQGYTFGSGTRLTVV.

CDR3 sequence: CASRGTGYLSYEQYF. As DNA, the CDR3 is TGTGCCAGCAGGGGCACAGGGTACCTCTCCTACGAGCAGTACTTC. V usage is TRBV6-1 and J usage is TRBJ2-7; perhaps TRBD1 as D (6 bases). The germline V and J ends were trimmed by 6 bases and 0 bases, with 15 bases remaining between them. Germline V gene sequence: CDR1 MNHNS, CDR2 SASEGT. The CDR3 is made up of 15 amino acids.

CDR3 nucleotides: TGCGCCAGCAGCTCACAGGGCCCTCAAGAGACCCAGTACTTC. Translated, it gives CASSSQGPQETQYF. The V gene is TRBV5-1, the J gene TRBJ2-5; TRBD1 is a possible D gene (6 bases). V lost 3 bases and J lost 2, with 11 bases in between. Germline CDR1 is SGHRS and CDR2 is YFSETQ. The CDR3 length is 14 residues.

This clone was picked up a small number of times. The CDR3 DNA sequence: TGTGCCAGCAGCCTAGAAGACAGCCCCGACGGGTACACTGAAGCTTTCTTT. As protein: CASSLEDSPDGYTEAFF. The chain uses TRBV21-1 and TRBJ1-1; the D call TRBD1 from the table was never checked on the DNA. TRBV21-1 corresponds to a pseudogene. The CDR3 consists of 17 residues.

J is TRBJ2-2 and V is TRBV5-4; 9 nucleotides match TRBD1. The CDR3 has 17 amino acids. Germline V CDR1 and CDR2: SGHNT, YYREEE (reference sequence). V lost 1 base, J lost 5 bases, and 9 bases stayed unmatched. This chain's CDR3 is CASSLSNRGRLTGELFF. The CDR3 DNA reads TGTGCCAGCAGCTTGTCCAACAGGGGGCGGTTGACCGGGGAGCTGTTTTTT.

The chain recombines TRBV6-5 with TRBJ2-1; D is undetermined. V was shortened by 0 bases and J by 7 bases, with 10 bases between the two germline ends. Germline V gene lookup returns CDR1 MNHEY and CDR2 SVGAGI. The CDR3 loop spans 14 amino acids. This CDR3 reads CASSYSRPTNEQFF. In nucleotides, the CDR3 is TGTGCCAGCAGTTACTCTAGACCGACAAATGAGCAGTTCTTC.

This rearrangement joins TRBV7-2 to TRBJ2-7; a possible D gene is TRBD2 (6 bases). The CDR3 is made up of 17 amino acids. The V end was cut by 2 bases, the J end by 0 bases, with 17 bases between. From germline, CDR1 is SGHTA and CDR2 FQGNSA. As DNA, the CDR3 is TGTGCCAGCAGCTTAATGGGAGCCGGGGGAAGCTCCTACGAGCAGTACTTC. Its protein product is CASSLMGAGGSSYEQYF.

The V and J genes are TRBV6-1 and TRBJ2-1; 9 bases map to TRBD2. The V gene's germline CDR1 is MNHNS and CDR2 SASEGT. This CDR3 has 13 amino acids. Germline trimming cut 8 bases from V and 7 bases from J; bases unmatched to any gene: 6. CDR3: CASDSTSGNEQFF. In DNA, the CDR3 is TGTGCCAGCGACTCTACTAGCGGGAATGAGCAGTTCTTC.

In its sample, this clone was seen once. V is TRBV7-2 and J is TRBJ1-2; no reliable D call. CDR3 length: 12 amino acids. Germline V gene lookup returns CDR1 SGHTA and CDR2 FQGNSA. V was cut by 1 base and J by 6 bases, with 6 bases left in between. In DNA form, the CDR3 reads TGTGCCAGCAGCTTAGACGGGGATGGCTACACCTTC. It translates to CASSLDGDGYTF.

The rearrangement joins TRBV18 to TRBJ2-5, with 11 bases that match TRBD2. J was trimmed by 0 bases and V by 0 bases; bases with no gene match: 3. CDR3 length equals 17 residues. Germline loops: CDR1 KGHSH, CDR2 LQKENI. This chain's CDR3 is CASSPPSGLADQETQYF. The DNA of the CDR3 is TGTGCCAGCTCACCACCTTCGGGACTAGCGGACCAAGAGACCCAGTACTTC.

V and J are TRBV20-1 and TRBJ1-1; no clear D. Germline CDR1 and CDR2: DFQATT and SNEGSKA (reference sequence). V was clipped by 5 bases and J by 10 bases, with 11 bases between them. The CDR3 length is 10 residues. The CDR3 reads CSAGEYGAFF. For the CDR3, the DNA is TGCAGTGCTGGGGAGTACGGAGCTTTCTTT.

This clone was counted a few times. The rearrangement joins TRBV4-3 to TRBJ1-2, with a possible D match to TRBD1 (6 bases). CDR3 length equals 13 residues. From germline, CDR1 is LGHNA and CDR2 YSLEER. V lost 5 bases and J 3 bases, leaving 10 bases between the germline ends. CDR3 in amino acids: CASSTRGDYGYTF. The CDR3 DNA sequence: TGCGCCAGCAGCACCAGGGGAGACTATGGCTACACCTTC.

This clone was seen a single time. The V call is TRBV5-1, the J call TRBJ1-4; D may be TRBD1 (5 bases). Trimming took off 4 bases at V and 0 bases at J, with 10 bases between the two ends. The germline V gene has CDR1 SGHRS and CDR2 YFSETQ. This CDR3 contains 15 residues. CDR3 sequence reads: CASSATAPTNEKLFF. The CDR3 coding sequence is TGCGCCAGCAGCGCGACAGCCCCAACTAATGAAAAACTGTTTTTT. The full variable domain, in which reference TRBV5-1 and TRBJ1-4 provide the parts outside the CDR3, is KAGVTQTPRYLIKTRGQQVTLSCSPISGHRSVSWYQQTPGQGLQFLFEYFSETQRNKGNFPGRFSGRQFSNSRSEMNVSTLELGDSALYLCASSATAPTNEKLFFGSGTQLSVL.

In this sample, this clone is medium-sized. The chain carries TRBV6-1 and TRBJ1-1, with 7 bases that match TRBD1. V lost 2 bases, J lost 4 bases, and 4 bases stayed unmatched. The CDR3 spans 14 residues. Germline V lookup: CDR1 MNHNS, CDR2 SASEGT. CDR3 in DNA: TGTGCCAGCAGTGAAACAGGGGAGGTCACTGAAGCTTTCTTT. Translation: CASSETGEVTEAFF.

The DNA of the CDR3 is TGTGCCAGCAGGAAAGGGGATTCACCCCTCCACTTT. The encoded protein is CASRKGDSPLHF. The chain is built from TRBV7-2 and TRBJ1-6; possibly TRBD1 for D (5 bases). Trimming took off 6 bases at V and 8 bases at J, with 8 bases between the two ends. Germline V lookup: CDR1 SGHTA, CDR2 FQGNSA. The CDR3 runs to 12 residues.

This clone occurred a few times. The V and J genes are TRBV7-6 and TRBJ2-2, with 8 bases that match TRBD2. V lost 5 bases to trimming and J lost 1 base; unmatched junction nucleotides: 18. Germline CDR1 SGHVS, CDR2 FNYEAQ. CDR3 length: 20 amino acids. The chain's CDR3 is CASSKYTPLAGGLNTGELFF. Written as DNA, the CDR3 is TGTGCCAGCAGCAAGTACACCCCACTGGCGGGAGGCTTGAACACCGGGGAGCTGTTTTTT.

V is TRBV18 and J is TRBJ2-3, with D unclear. The CDR3 extends over 14 amino acids. Germline CDR1 is KGHSH and CDR2 is LQKENI. V was clipped by 3 bases and J by 2 bases, with 9 bases between them. The CDR3 sequence: CASSPPTHTDTQYF. The DNA for the CDR3 is TGTGCCAGCTCACCGCCGACTCACACAGATACGCAGTATTTT.

DNA for the CDR3: TGTGCCAGCAGAAAAACAGGGGCCCTCAATCAGCCCCAGCATTTT. This gives the protein CASRKTGALNQPQHF. The chain combines TRBV6-5 with TRBJ1-5; TRBD1 agrees at 7 bases. The junction had 8 bases not matched to a gene; V was cut back by 6 bases and J by 3 bases. The V gene's germline CDR1 is MNHEY and CDR2 SVGAGI. The CDR3 has 15 amino acids.

This clone was observed a few times. The chain recombines TRBV6-6 with TRBJ2-2; TRBD2 aligns across 10 bases. Germline V gives CDR1 MNHNY, CDR2 SVGAGI (reference sequence). The CDR3 covers 15 residues. V dropped 2 bases and J dropped 7; count of bases not matched to a gene: 4. In nucleotides, the CDR3 is TGTGCCAGCAGTTACAGCGGGGGGGCTGACGGGGAGCTGTTTTTT. Amino acid sequence: CASSYSGGADGELFF.

The chain has TRBV7-2 and TRBJ1-1; D is uncertain. This CDR3 region has 14 residues. Germline V gives CDR1 SGHTA, CDR2 FQGNSA. V dropped 3 bases and J dropped 0 bases, with 8 bases sitting between them. CDR3 region: CASSLGRLNTEAFF. For the CDR3, the DNA is TGTGCCAGCAGCTTGGGCAGACTGAACACTGAAGCTTTCTTT.

In its sample, this clone was seen a few times. This chain links TRBV7-2 with TRBJ1-2; 8 bases line up with TRBD1. Germline CDR1 and CDR2: SGHTA and FQGNSA. V lost 3 bases to trimming and J lost 4 bases; unmatched junction nucleotides: 7. This CDR3 has 15 residues. The CDR3 nucleotides are TGTGCCAGCAGCTTGGGGGGACAGGCCGCCTATGGCTACACCTTC. Translation: CASSLGGQAAYGYTF.

The chain links TRBV11-3 to TRBJ2-1; D not certain. The germline V and J ends were trimmed by 5 bases and 0 bases, with 11 bases remaining between them. From germline, CDR1 is SGHNT and CDR2 YENEEA. The CDR3 spans 15 residues. The chain's CDR3 is CASSPHRSSYNEQFF. Written as DNA, the CDR3 is TGTGCCAGCAGCCCCCACAGAAGCTCCTACAATGAGCAGTTCTTC.

V gene TRBV9 combines with J gene TRBJ2-1, with D hard to call. Trimming took off 2 bases at V and 0 bases at J, with 9 bases between the two ends. Germline assignment: CDR1 SGDLS and CDR2 YYNGEE. CDR3 size: 15 residues. CDR3 nucleotides: TGTGCCAGCAGCGTGAGTGGGCTCTCCTACAATGAGCAGTTCTTC. This encodes CASSVSGLSYNEQFF. The full variable domain, with the rest looked up from reference TRBV9 and TRBJ2-1, is DSGVTQTPKHLITATGQRVTLRCSPRSGDLSVYWYQQSLDQGLQFLIQYYNGEERAKGNILERFSAQQFPDLHSELNLSSLELGDSALYFCASSVSGLSYNEQFFGPGTRLTVL.

The CDR3 here is CASSRTGLTDTQYF. CDR3 in DNA: TGTGCCAGCAGTCGGACAGGGTTAACAGATACGCAGTATTTT. The chain joins TRBV6-4 to TRBJ2-3; 8 bases fit TRBD1. Per germline, CDR1 MRHNA and CDR2 SNTAGT. After removal of 5 bases from V and 3 bases from J, the junction contained 4 bases not matched to a gene. The length of the CDR3 is 14 residues.